This T cell receptor (beta chain) stems from a study of cytomegalovirus exposure and HLA in healthy donors. Study as a whole: The study's early data release held about 77 million unique TCRs from HLA-typed donors.

General study points: For TCR beta chains, V- and J-gene trimming was later linked to a missense DCLRE1C variant. The presence/absence work took it that sequencing depth was about the same across donors.

The PCR was carried out with 60 Vbeta primers and 13 Jbeta primers. Original processing notes: Later reanalysis found 70 million to 95 million unique TCR beta chains, around 10 million of them shared. Clones were read by immunoSEQ multiplex PCR, and TCRdb kept only the in-frame ones, dropping some. The V and J calls and clone size come from that table; D and trimming were worked out from the DNA. This sample carries approximately 120,000 clones, 60% to 85% of them seen once, and the ten largest clones take less than 3%. In germline, CDR1 is LGHNA, CDR2 YSLEER. The CDR3 is made up of 16 amino acids. Between the trimmed V and J ends, which lost 3 bases and 0 bases, there was a span of 9 bases. Concerning this clone: Its target is not known.

The sequenced sample was PBMCs. This chain connects TRBV4-3 to TRBJ1-6; D is uncertain. This sequence was found in a female donor in good health and CMV-seronegative. CDR3 in amino acids: CASSQAGSSYNSPLHF. The DNA of the CDR3 is TGCGCCAGCAGCCAGGCGGGTAGCTCCTATAATTCACCCCTCCACTTT.